This T cell receptor beta chain was sequenced during a study of blood T cell repertoires in COVID-19 (dated by TCRdb to between 2020 and 2021). Describing the broader study: Samples from collaborators originated in the United States, Italy and Spain and spanned both the acute and convalescent phases of COVID-19. The repertoires were released in a freely available public database meant as a resource for research on the immune response to SARS-CoV-2. Sample metadata almost always included a de-identified subject ID, COVID-19 status, age in years and sex. Where available, HLA class I and class II types were obtained from metadata supplied by the sample provider rather than from assay-based typing. The dataset comprised deeply sampled blood TCRbeta repertoires from subjects exposed to, actively infected with, or recovered from COVID-19. The samples were drawn from the first 160 participants of the ongoing ImmuneRACE study and from under 1,500 subjects provided by 6 global collaborators. The prospective study material was composed of cDNA or gDNA derived from T cells, B-cell-depleted T cells, or PBMCs. On the study overall, not on this receptor specifically: The amount of clinical and demographic metadata varied by source and participant and was provided uncurated.

Clipping removes 3 bases from V and 5 bases from J, with 9 as the unmatched junction base count. The CDR3 runs 15 residues from the cysteine to the phenylalanine. CDR3 DNA only is kept here, 45 bases in frame from base 1. Per the germline V gene, SQVTM is the CDR1 and ANQGSEA is the CDR2. Each collaborating institution followed its own protocols to collect whole blood in K2EDTA tubes. For TCRbeta analysis, collaborator samples were shipped as frozen whole blood, as isolated PBMCs, or as DNA extracted from either sample type. As concerns this clone: The antigen it binds to is not known. No base-level quality is on record; no much larger clone is a single base apart.

TCRbeta CDR3 regions were amplified from genomic DNA using the immunoSEQ Assay, a bias-controlled multiplex PCR. The paper's data handling went like this. Nucleated cell counts per sample were estimated from amplification of reference gene primers within the assay. To quantify the absolute abundance of each unique TCRbeta CDR3 rearrangement, sequence reads were collapsed and filtered. For each sample, productive Simpson clonality was calculated as the square root of Simpson's diversity index across productive rearrangements. Held by TCRdb, this immuneACCESS table contains in-frame sequences only and omits some clones. Under half of the omission traces to an unresolved V gene where checked; the cause of the rest is unknown. V, J and clone size are those of that table, while D and trimming were read from the DNA. Counted in this sample were 190,000 or so clones; about 86% of them appeared once. Roughly 2.8% of the sample belongs to the ten largest clones.

This chain is built from TRBV29-1 and TRBJ2-1, with 8 bases in between that match TRBD1. Sequencing input: peripheral blood. This clonotype originated in a man aged 50-59 years with active or convalescent COVID-19. The DNA reads TGCAGCGTTGAGACGAACAGGGGGTTGCACAATGAGCAGTTCTTC. It specifies CSVETNRGLHNEQFF.